This note documents a single T cell receptor (beta chain) sequence. The antigen remains unidentified. The germline V gene has CDR1 MNHEY and CDR2 SMNVEV (reference sequence). The CDR3 length is 13 residues. V lost 6 bases and J 6 bases, leaving 14 bases between the germline ends. This sample was included in a study of T cells after yellow fever vaccination. Turning to the study itself: Each low-cell-number fraction was prepared by means of SMART-Seq v4 Ultra Low Input. Regarding the study as a whole: Though weaker, the secondary response peaked faster, on day 5 versus 15.

Template-switching 5'RACE yielded the TCR cDNA; a universal primer site and UMIs were added in the process. MiXCR, run by TCRdb on the 5' RACE reads, gives a single entry per CDR3 protein. The repertoire holds 300,000 to 450,000 distinct CDR3 sequences, with 7% to 10% as singletons. V usage is TRBV27 and J usage is TRBJ1-2; the D is unclear. The TCR comes from a man aged 18 to 35 who received the YFV17D yellow fever vaccine. Sequencing used PBMCs, obtained more than 35 days after the first yellow fever vaccination. The CDR3 region is CASSPRGLDGYTF. DNA of the CDR3: TGTGCCAGCAGCCCAAGAGGGTTGGATGGCTACACCTTC.